A single TCR beta chain is shown here with its context. Its antigen remains unknown. Germline CDR1 and CDR2: LNHDA and SQIVND (reference sequence). V was cut by 4 bases and J by 3 bases, with 10 bases left in between. This CDR3 contains 13 residues. These data originate in a study of graft-versus-host responses after intestinal transplantation. For the study at large: Recipients had multivisceral, liver-intestinal, or isolated intestinal transplants. All recipients were given anti-thymocyte globulin induction, and tacrolimus and steroids were then administered for 2 to 4 years. General observations from the study: GvH clones detected in recipient marrow included some appearing first in ileum or blood.

Only in-frame clones appear in the TCRdb table, and some are missing; sequencing was by immunoSEQ multiplex PCR. Of some 110,000 clones in the sample, approximately 93% are singletons; the top ten hold 0.9% to 1.5%. The sample consisted of unstimulated CD8+ T cells sorted from spleen or lymph node cells, taken before transplant. The chain recombines TRBV19 with TRBJ2-7; D is uncertain. The clonotype comes from a human donor who was the organ donor for an intestinal transplant. This CDR3 is CASSNSLDYEQYF. The CDR3 DNA sequence: TGTGCCAGTAGTAATTCCCTGGACTACGAGCAGTACTTC.